One and the same sample provided the 14 T cell receptor beta chains below, sequenced in a study of monozygotic twins with inflammatory bowel disease (dated by TCRdb to the late 2010s). Library preparation used 5' RACE. Instrument used: Illumina HiSeq 2500. TCRdb reprocessed the reads, so every CDR3 protein sequence counts as one entry and DNA is not shown. In this sample's table one finds around 40,000 distinct CDR3 sequences. Roughly 4.8% of the sample belongs to the ten largest clones. The sequencing sample was made of blood. The receptors come from a human donor with ulcerative colitis or Crohn's disease, or a healthy co-twin of an affected twin (not recorded which).

The V and J genes are TRBV5-1 and TRBJ1-4. Per the germline V gene, CDR1 is SGHRS and CDR2 is YFSETQ. CDR3 size: 16 residues. CDR3 amino acids: CASTQGLVSTNEKLFF.

The rearrangement uses TRBV5-4 and TRBJ2-2; checking the TCRdb D call of TRBD1 is not possible without DNA. The germline V gene encodes CDR1 SGHNT and CDR2 YYREEE (reference sequence). The CDR3 runs to 15 residues. This CDR3 is CASSLTGGRTGELFF.

J is TRBJ2-5 and V is TRBV28; TCRdb selects TRBD1, and the lack of DNA leaves this call unchecked. CDR3 size: 17 residues. Germline V gene data show CDR1 as MDHEN and CDR2 as SYDVKM. CDR3 in amino acids: CASSFPGQGQLQETQYF.

V is TRBV20-1 and J is TRBJ1-1. The CDR3 runs 14 residues. The germline CDR1 and CDR2 sequences are DFQATT and SNEGSKA (reference sequence). The CDR3 loop is CSARDQGVDTEAFF.

V usage is TRBV5-5 and J usage is TRBJ2-7. The CDR3 has 15 amino acids. The V gene's germline CDR1 is SGHKS and CDR2 YYEKEE (reference sequence). The CDR3 loop reads CASSYGTASSYEQYF.

The V and J genes are TRBV12-3 or TRBV12-4 and TRBJ2-5. CDR3 length equals 14 residues. The CDR3 is CASSRGSRQETQYF.

The CDR3 reads CASSKRQGLGTEAFF. V usage is TRBV19 and J usage is TRBJ1-1; TCRdb picks TRBD1, but there is no DNA to check that call. This CDR3 region has 15 residues. The V gene's germline CDR1 is LNHDA and CDR2 SQIVND (reference sequence).

The chain uses TRBV4-2 and TRBJ1-1; as DNA is missing, the TRBD1 call by TCRdb cannot be tested. Per germline, CDR1 LGHNA and CDR2 YNFKEQ. The CDR3 totals 14 residues. The CDR3 loop is CASSQEGFGRRAFF.

The chain has TRBV9 and TRBJ1-3. Germline loops: CDR1 SGDLS, CDR2 YYNGEE. The CDR3 consists of 18 residues. The CDR3 loop is CASSVASGQETSGNTIYF.

The J gene is TRBJ2-4, the V gene TRBV10-2; the D gene TCRdb calls, TRBD2, cannot be checked with no DNA. Per the germline V gene, CDR1 is WSHSY and CDR2 is SAAADI. This CDR3 comprises 17 residues. CDR3 in amino acids: CASSVLLAGGAKNIQYF.

The CDR3 loop reads CSARDVAAPRNEQFF. The chain couples TRBV20-1 to TRBJ2-1; lacking DNA, the TRBD1 call made by TCRdb goes unchecked. The germline gives CDR1 DFQATT, CDR2 SNEGSKA (reference sequence). This CDR3 is 15 amino acids long.

This chain uses TRBV6-1 with TRBJ2-3. In germline, CDR1 is MNHNS, CDR2 SASEGT. The CDR3 sequence is 14 residues long. The CDR3 sequence is CACSLGTTGGTQYF.

CDR3 in amino acids: CASSPDWGQGSYEQYF. The chain couples TRBV27 to TRBJ2-7; with no DNA, the TCRdb D assignment of TRBD1 cannot be verified. Germline CDR1 and CDR2: MNHEY and SMNVEV (reference sequence). The CDR3 consists of 16 residues.

The genes are TRBV5-4 and TRBJ1-1. Germline V lookup: CDR1 SGHNT, CDR2 YYREEE (reference sequence). The length of the CDR3 is 12 residues. CDR3: CASSSPETEAFF.